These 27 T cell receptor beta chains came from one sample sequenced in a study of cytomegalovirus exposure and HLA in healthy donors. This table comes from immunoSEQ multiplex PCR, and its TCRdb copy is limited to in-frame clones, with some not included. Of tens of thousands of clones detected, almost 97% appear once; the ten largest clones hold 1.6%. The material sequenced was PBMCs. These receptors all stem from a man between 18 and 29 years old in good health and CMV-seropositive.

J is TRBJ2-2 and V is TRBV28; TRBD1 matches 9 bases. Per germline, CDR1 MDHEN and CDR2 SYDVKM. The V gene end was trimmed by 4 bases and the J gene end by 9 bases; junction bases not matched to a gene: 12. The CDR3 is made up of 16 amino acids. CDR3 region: CASSSTWTGVSWELFF. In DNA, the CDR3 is TGTGCCAGCAGTTCCACATGGACAGGGGTCTCGTGGGAGCTGTTTTTT.

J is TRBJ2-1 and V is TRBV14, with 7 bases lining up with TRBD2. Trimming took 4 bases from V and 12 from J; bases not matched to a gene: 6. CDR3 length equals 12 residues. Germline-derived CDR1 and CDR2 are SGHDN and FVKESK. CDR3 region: CASSLTSDSQFF. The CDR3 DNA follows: TGTGCCAGCAGCCTCACTAGCGATTCGCAGTTCTTC.

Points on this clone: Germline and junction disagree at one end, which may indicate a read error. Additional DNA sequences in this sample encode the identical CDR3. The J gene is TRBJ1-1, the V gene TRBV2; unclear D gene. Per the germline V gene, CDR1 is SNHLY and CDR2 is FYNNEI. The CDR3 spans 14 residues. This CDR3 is CASSGGGENTEAFF. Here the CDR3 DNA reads TGTGCCAGCAGTGGTGGCGGTGAGAACACCGAAGCTTTCTTT.

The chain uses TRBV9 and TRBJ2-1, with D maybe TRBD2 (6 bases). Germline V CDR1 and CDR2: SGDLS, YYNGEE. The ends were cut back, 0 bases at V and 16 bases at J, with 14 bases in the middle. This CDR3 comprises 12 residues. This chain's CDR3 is CASSVESGAEFF. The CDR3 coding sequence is TGTGCCAGCAGCGTAGAATCGGGAGCGGAATTCTTC.

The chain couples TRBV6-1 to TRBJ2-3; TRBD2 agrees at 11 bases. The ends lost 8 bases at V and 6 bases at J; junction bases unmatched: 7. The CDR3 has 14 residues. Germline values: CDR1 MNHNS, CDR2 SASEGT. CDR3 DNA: TGTGCCAGCTCATTAGCGGGAGGGCCGGATACGCAGTATTTT. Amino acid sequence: CASSLAGGPDTQYF.

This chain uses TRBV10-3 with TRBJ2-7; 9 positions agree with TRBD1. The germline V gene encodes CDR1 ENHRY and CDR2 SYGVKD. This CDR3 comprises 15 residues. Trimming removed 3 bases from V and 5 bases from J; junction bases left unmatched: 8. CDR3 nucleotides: TGTGCCATCAGTGACCCGGGACAGGGCCCCGACGAGCAGTACTTC. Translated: CAISDPGQGPDEQYF.

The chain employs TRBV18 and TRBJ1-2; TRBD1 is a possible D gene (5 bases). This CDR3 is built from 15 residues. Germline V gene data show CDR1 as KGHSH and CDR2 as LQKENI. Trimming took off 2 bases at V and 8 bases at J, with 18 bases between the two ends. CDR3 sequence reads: CASSPSRADNWGYTF. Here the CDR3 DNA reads TGTGCCAGCTCACCATCCAGGGCAGACAACTGGGGCTACACCTTC.

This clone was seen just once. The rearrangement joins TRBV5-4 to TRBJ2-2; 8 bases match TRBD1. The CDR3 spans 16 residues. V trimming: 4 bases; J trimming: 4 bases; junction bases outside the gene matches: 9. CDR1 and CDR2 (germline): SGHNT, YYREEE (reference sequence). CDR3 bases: TGTGCCAGCAGCCGCAAGTGGACAGGGAGCACCGGGGAGCTGTTTTTT. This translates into CASSRKWTGSTGELFF.

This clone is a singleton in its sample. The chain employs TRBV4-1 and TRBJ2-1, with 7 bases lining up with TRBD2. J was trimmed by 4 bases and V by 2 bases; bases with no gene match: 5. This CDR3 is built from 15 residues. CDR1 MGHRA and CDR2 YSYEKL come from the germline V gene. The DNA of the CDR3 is TGCGCCAGCAGCCAACTTCGACTAGCTTACAATGAGCAGTTCTTC. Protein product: CASSQLRLAYNEQFF.

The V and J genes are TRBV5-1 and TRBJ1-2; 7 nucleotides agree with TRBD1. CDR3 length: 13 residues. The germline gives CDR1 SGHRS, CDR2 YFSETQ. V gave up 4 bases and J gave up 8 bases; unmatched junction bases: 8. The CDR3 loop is CASSPGGRTGYTF. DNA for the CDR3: TGCGCCAGCAGCCCAGGGGGTAGGACCGGCTACACCTTC.

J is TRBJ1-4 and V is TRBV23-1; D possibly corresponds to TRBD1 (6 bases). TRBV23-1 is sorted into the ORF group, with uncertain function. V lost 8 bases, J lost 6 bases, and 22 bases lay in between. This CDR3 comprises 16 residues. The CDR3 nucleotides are TGCGCCAGCCCGCTTCCCCCCAGGGGAAGGCATGAAAAACTGTTTTTT. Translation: CASPLPPRGRHEKLFF.

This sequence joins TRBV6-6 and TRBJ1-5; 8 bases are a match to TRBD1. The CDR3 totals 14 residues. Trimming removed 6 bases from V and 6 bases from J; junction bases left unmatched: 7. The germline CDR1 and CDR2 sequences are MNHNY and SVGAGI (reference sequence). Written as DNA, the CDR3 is TGTGCCAGCAGACCCCAGGGGGCGGGTCAGCCCCAGCATTTT. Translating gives CASRPQGAGQPQHF.

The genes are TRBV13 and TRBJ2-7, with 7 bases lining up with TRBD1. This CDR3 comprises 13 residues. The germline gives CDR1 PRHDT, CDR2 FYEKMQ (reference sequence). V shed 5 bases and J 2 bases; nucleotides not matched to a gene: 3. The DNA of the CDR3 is TGTGCCAGCAGCCCGGGACAGACCTACGAGCAGTACTTC. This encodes CASSPGQTYEQYF.

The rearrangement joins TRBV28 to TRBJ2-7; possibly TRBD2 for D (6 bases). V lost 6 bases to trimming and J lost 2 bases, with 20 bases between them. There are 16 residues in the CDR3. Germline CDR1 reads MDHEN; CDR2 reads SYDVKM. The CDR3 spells CASSSRMGGVAYEQYF. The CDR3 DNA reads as TGTGCCAGCAGCTCGCGCATGGGAGGCGTTGCCTACGAGCAGTACTTC.

The CDR3 loop reads CASSEPGNAVMNTEAFF. The DNA of the CDR3 is TGTGCCAGCAGTGAACCAGGGAACGCCGTCATGAACACTGAAGCTTTCTTT. The rearrangement links TRBV6-1 to TRBJ1-1; possibly TRBD1 for D (5 bases). Germline lookup yields CDR1 MNHNS and CDR2 SASEGT. The germline V and J ends were trimmed by 2 bases and 0 bases, with 16 bases remaining between them. This CDR3 comprises 17 residues.

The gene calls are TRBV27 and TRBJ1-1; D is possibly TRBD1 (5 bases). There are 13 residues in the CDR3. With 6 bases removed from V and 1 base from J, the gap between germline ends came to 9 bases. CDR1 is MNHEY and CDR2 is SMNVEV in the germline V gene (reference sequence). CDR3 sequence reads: CASSRAGNTEAFF. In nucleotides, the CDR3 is TGTGCCAGCAGCAGGGCCGGGAACACTGAAGCTTTCTTT.

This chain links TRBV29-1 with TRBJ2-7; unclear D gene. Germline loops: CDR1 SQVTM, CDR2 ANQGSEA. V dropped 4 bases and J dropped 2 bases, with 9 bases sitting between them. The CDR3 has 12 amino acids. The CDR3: CSVGGRTYEQYF. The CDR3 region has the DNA TGCAGCGTTGGCGGCAGAACCTACGAGCAGTACTTC.

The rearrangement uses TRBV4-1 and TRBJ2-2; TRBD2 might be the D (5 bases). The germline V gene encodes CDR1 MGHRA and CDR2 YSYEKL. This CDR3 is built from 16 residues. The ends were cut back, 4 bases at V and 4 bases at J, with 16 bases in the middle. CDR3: CASSPMTTASTGELFF. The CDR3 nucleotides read TGCGCCAGCAGCCCTATGACTACCGCGAGCACCGGGGAGCTGTTTTTT.

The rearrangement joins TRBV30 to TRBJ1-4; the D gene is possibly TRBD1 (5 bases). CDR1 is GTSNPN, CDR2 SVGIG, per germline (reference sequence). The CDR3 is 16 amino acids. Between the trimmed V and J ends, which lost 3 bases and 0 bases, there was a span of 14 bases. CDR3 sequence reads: CAWSRAGLATNEKLFF. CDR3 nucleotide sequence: TGTGCCTGGAGCCGGGCGGGACTCGCAACTAATGAAAAACTGTTTTTT.

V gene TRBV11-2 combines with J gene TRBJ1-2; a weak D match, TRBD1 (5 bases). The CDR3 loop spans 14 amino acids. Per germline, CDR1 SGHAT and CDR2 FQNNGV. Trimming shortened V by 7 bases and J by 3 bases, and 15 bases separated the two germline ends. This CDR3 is CASNSGGRYYGYTF. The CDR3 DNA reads TGTGCCAGCAACTCCGGGGGACGGTACTATGGCTACACCTTC.

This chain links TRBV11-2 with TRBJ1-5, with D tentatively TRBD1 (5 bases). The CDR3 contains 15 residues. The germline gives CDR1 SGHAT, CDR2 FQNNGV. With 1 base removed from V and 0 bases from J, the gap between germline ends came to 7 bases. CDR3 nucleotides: TGTGCCAGCAGCTTAGGGACACATAGCAATCAGCCCCAGCATTTT. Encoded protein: CASSLGTHSNQPQHF. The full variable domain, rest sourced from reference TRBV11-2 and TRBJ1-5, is EAGVAQSPRYKIIEKRQSVAFWCNPISGHATLYWYQQILGQGPKLLIQFQNNGVVDDSQLPKDRFSAERLKGVDSTLKIQPAKLEDSAVYLCASSLGTHSNQPQHFGDGTRLSIL.

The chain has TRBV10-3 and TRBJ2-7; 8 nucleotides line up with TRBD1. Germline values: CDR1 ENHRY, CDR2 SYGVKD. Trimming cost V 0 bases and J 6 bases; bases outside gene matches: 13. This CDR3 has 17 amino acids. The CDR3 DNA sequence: TGTGCCATCAGTGAGTCGACTCAGGGGGCGGGAACCTCCGAGCAGTACTTC. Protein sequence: CAISESTQGAGTSEQYF.

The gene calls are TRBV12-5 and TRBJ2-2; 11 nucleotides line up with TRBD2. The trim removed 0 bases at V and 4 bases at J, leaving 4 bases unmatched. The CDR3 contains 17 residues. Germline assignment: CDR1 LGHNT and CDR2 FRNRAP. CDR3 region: CASGLVRLAGGTGELFF. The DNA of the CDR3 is TGTGCTAGTGGTTTGGTACGGCTAGCGGGAGGCACCGGGGAGCTGTTTTTT.

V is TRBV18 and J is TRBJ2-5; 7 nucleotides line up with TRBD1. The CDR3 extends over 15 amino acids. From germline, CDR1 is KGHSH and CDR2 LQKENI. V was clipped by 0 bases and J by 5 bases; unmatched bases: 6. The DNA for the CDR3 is TGTGCCAGCTCACCACCGGGACGAGGGGGCGAGACCCAGTACTTC. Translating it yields CASSPPGRGGETQYF.

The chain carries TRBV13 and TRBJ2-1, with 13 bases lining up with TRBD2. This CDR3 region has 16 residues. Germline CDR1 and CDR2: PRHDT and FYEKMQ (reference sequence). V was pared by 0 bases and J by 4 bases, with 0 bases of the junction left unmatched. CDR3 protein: CASSLGLAGGYNEQFF. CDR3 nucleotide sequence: TGTGCCAGCAGCTTAGGACTAGCGGGAGGGTACAATGAGCAGTTCTTC.

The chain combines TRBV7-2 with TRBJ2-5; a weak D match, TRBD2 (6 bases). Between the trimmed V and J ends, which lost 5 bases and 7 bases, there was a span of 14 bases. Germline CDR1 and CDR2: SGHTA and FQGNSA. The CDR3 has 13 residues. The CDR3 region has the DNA TGTGCCAGCAGCCCAGATCTGGGAGGGACCCAGTACTTC. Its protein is CASSPDLGGTQYF.

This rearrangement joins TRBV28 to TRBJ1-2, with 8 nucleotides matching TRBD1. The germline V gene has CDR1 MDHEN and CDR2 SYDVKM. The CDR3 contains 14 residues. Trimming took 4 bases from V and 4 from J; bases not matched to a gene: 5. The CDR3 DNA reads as TGTGCCAGCAGTTCCGCAGGGGGCAGCTATGGCTACACCTTC. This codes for CASSSAGGSYGYTF.